One and the same sample provided the 20 T cell receptor beta chains below, sequenced in a study of T cell changes during pregnancy in multiple sclerosis. Produced via immunoSEQ multiplex PCR; TCRdb's table is partial and in-frame only. The profile covers 76,000 or so clones, with roughly 95% appearing a single time and approximately 0.7% taken by the ten largest. This specimen was peripheral blood, taken in the second trimester of pregnancy. These receptors all come from a female donor in good health, enrolled as a control in a pregnancy study.

V gene TRBV7-2 combines with J gene TRBJ1-3, with TRBD1 identical over 7 bases. This CDR3 contains 17 residues. Trimming took 3 bases from V and 5 from J; bases not matched to a gene: 13. Germline V gene data show CDR1 as SGHTA and CDR2 as FQGNSA. CDR3 coding DNA: TGTGCCAGCAGCTTCACTACAGGGGACTCCTTTAGAAACACCATATATTTT. Its translation is CASSFTTGDSFRNTIYF.

The chain combines TRBV27 with TRBJ1-1; D might be TRBD1 (5 bases). Germline lookup yields CDR1 MNHEY and CDR2 SMNVEV (reference sequence). Trimming left V 3 bases short and J 6 bases short, with 8 bases between. The CDR3 runs 12 residues. The CDR3 DNA reads TGTGCCAGCAGTTTCGGGGGGGCTGAAGCTTTCTTT. This translates into CASSFGGAEAFF.

The chain joins TRBV25-1 to TRBJ1-4, with no clear D. CDR3 length: 14 amino acids. Trimming stripped 1 base from V and 4 bases from J, with 7 bases between. The V gene's germline CDR1 is MGHDK and CDR2 SYGVNS. The CDR3 here is CASSESGLNEKLFF. The DNA for the CDR3 is TGTGCCAGCAGTGAATCAGGACTTAATGAAAAACTGTTTTTT.

V gene TRBV7-2 combines with J gene TRBJ2-3; 9 bases fit TRBD2. This CDR3 has 14 residues. Trimming took 5 bases from V and 6 from J; bases not matched to a gene: 6. Germline CDR1 and CDR2: SGHTA and FQGNSA. The CDR3 protein is CASSPGLALDTQYF. The CDR3 DNA reads as TGTGCCAGCAGCCCGGGACTAGCATTGGATACGCAGTATTTT.

V is TRBV5-1 and J is TRBJ1-1; 8 nucleotides align to TRBD1. J gave up 4 bases and V 1 base, and 3 bases lay outside the gene matches. CDR3 size: 14 residues. Germline V gene lookup returns CDR1 SGHRS and CDR2 YFSETQ. The CDR3: CASSLTGGATEAFF. CDR3 nucleotides: TGCGCCAGCAGCTTGACAGGGGGTGCCACTGAAGCTTTCTTT.

The CDR3 loop is CATSSDRDRVYTDTQYF. The CDR3 region has the DNA TGTGCCACCAGCAGTGACCGTGACAGGGTATACACAGATACGCAGTATTTT. The V call is TRBV15, the J call TRBJ2-3; 7 bases are a match to TRBD1. Trimming cost V 3 bases and J 2 bases; bases outside gene matches: 11. Germline loops: CDR1 LNHNV, CDR2 YYDKDF (reference sequence). The CDR3 runs 17 residues.

This chain joins TRBV7-3 and TRBJ2-3; D unclear. This CDR3 region has 13 residues. V lost 1 base to trimming and J lost 6 bases, with 8 bases between them. Germline V CDR1 and CDR2: SGHTA, FQGTGA. CDR3 bases: TGTGCCAGCAGCTTAAGTAAATTGGATACGCAGTATTTT. Protein: CASSLSKLDTQYF.

This clone showed up just once. V is TRBV30 and J is TRBJ1-2; no clear D gene. Germline CDR1 and CDR2: GTSNPN and SVGIG (reference sequence). This CDR3 has 16 residues. The ends were cut back, 1 base at V and 1 base at J, with 16 bases in the middle. CDR3 region: CAWSERGKRNNYGYTF. In DNA form, the CDR3 reads TGTGCCTGGAGTGAGCGGGGAAAGAGGAATAACTATGGCTACACCTTC.

This chain's CDR3 is CASRPQGANGELFF. The DNA for the CDR3 is TGTGCCAGCAGACCACAGGGGGCGAACGGGGAGCTGTTTTTT. This chain joins TRBV7-2 and TRBJ2-2; 9 nucleotides match TRBD1. Germline trimming cut 6 bases from V and 7 bases from J; bases unmatched to any gene: 6. Germline assignment: CDR1 SGHTA and CDR2 FQGNSA. The CDR3 is 14 amino acids.

The chain recombines TRBV11-3 with TRBJ2-3, with TRBD2 identical over 11 bases. From germline, CDR1 is SGHNT and CDR2 YENEEA. CDR3 length: 16 amino acids. V shed 3 bases, J shed 1 base, and the junction held 3 bases outside the gene matches. DNA for the CDR3: TGTGCCAGCAGCTTCGTAGCGGGGGGGGGCACAGATACGCAGTATTTT. This sequence encodes CASSFVAGGGTDTQYF.

V gene TRBV20-1 combines with J gene TRBJ1-2; D is unclear. This CDR3 has 9 residues. Germline V CDR1 and CDR2: DFQATT, SNEGSKA (reference sequence). V was shortened by 5 bases and J by 12 bases, with 10 bases between the two germline ends. CDR3 DNA sequence: TGCAGTGCTCCGGTAGTAGACACCTTC. Protein product: CSAPVVDTF.

The CDR3 loop reads CASRLSRGHPTEAFF. The CDR3 DNA reads as TGTGCCAGCAGGCTCAGTAGGGGGCACCCCACTGAAGCTTTCTTT. This chain links TRBV6-1 with TRBJ1-1; 7 bases match TRBD1. V gave up 6 bases and J gave up 4 bases; unmatched junction bases: 11. CDR1 and CDR2 (germline): MNHNS, SASEGT. The CDR3 totals 15 residues.

V usage is TRBV9 and J usage is TRBJ1-3; the match to TRBD1 covers 9 bases. Losses at the gene ends were 3 bases for V and 4 bases for J; bases not matched to a gene: 8. The CDR3 runs 16 residues. Germline V gene lookup returns CDR1 SGDLS and CDR2 YYNGEE. CDR3 sequence reads: CASSETSQGAGNTIYF. The CDR3, as DNA: TGTGCCAGCAGCGAGACCTCACAGGGGGCGGGAAACACCATATATTTT.

The V and J genes are TRBV2 and TRBJ1-1; 7 bases are a match to TRBD1. The CDR3 covers 15 residues. Germline trimming cut 7 bases from V and 1 base from J; bases unmatched to any gene: 9. Germline V gives CDR1 SNHLY, CDR2 FYNNEI. Here the CDR3 DNA reads TGTGCCAGCACCGATGACCCAGGGGGGAACACTGAAGCTTTCTTT. It codes for CASTDDPGGNTEAFF.

The J gene is TRBJ2-3, the V gene TRBV6-4, with 10 positions matching TRBD1. Unmatched junction bases numbered 0, after V lost 2 bases and J lost 4 bases. The germline gives CDR1 MRHNA, CDR2 SNTAGT. The CDR3 is made up of 14 amino acids. DNA for the CDR3: TGTGCCAGCAGTGACGGACAGGGGGCAGATACGCAGTATTTT. It codes for CASSDGQGADTQYF.

The V gene is TRBV5-1, the J gene TRBJ2-5, with 13 bases fitting TRBD2. Germline V gene lookup returns CDR1 SGHRS and CDR2 YFSETQ. After removal of 4 bases from V and 5 bases from J, the junction contained 5 bases not matched to a gene. The CDR3 is 15 amino acids. Here the CDR3 reads CASSPGLAGVETQYF. The CDR3, as DNA: TGCGCCAGCAGCCCCGGACTAGCGGGGGTGGAGACCCAGTACTTC.

V is TRBV11-3 and J is TRBJ1-5; 8 positions match TRBD1. V dropped 0 bases and J dropped 0; count of bases not matched to a gene: 4. Looked up from germline, CDR1 is SGHNT and CDR2 is YENEEA. The CDR3 sequence is 17 residues long. The CDR3 nucleotides are TGTGCCAGCAGCTTAGACCGAGACAGGGGTAGCAATCAGCCCCAGCATTTT. This sequence encodes CASSLDRDRGSNQPQHF. Full variable domain (rest looked up from reference TRBV11-3 and TRBJ1-5): EAGVVQSPRYKIIEKKQPVAFWCNPISGHNTLYWYLQNLGQGPELLIRYENEEAVDDSQLPKDRFSAERLKGVDSTLKIQPAELGDSAVYLCASSLDRDRGSNQPQHFGDGTRLSIL.

The genes are TRBV7-9 and TRBJ1-1; no definite D call. Per the germline V gene, CDR1 is SEHNR and CDR2 is FQNEAQ (reference sequence). The CDR3 has 16 residues. Between the trimmed V and J ends, which lost 0 bases and 1 base, there was a span of 12 bases. DNA of the CDR3: TGTGCCAGCAGCTTAGCGAAGCACAGCACGAACACTGAAGCTTTCTTT. Translation: CASSLAKHSTNTEAFF. Variable domain in full (rest from reference TRBV7-9 and TRBJ1-1): DTGVSQNPRHKITKRGQNVTFRCDPISEHNRLYWYRQTLGQGPEFLTYFQNEAQLEKSRLLSDRFSAERPKGSFSTLEIQRTEQGDSAMYLCASSLAKHSTNTEAFFGQGTRLTVV.

V usage is TRBV30 and J usage is TRBJ1-2; D gene ambiguous. Germline CDR1 is GTSNPN and CDR2 is SVGIG (reference sequence). Trimming pared 0 bases from V and 8 bases from J, leaving 10 bases between. The CDR3 consists of 12 residues. CDR3 sequence: CAWSVRGWGYTF. In nucleotides, the CDR3 is TGTGCCTGGAGTGTTCGGGGTTGGGGCTACACCTTC.

This clone was counted a single time. The chain joins TRBV9 to TRBJ1-2; 7 bases align to TRBD1. The CDR3 contains 14 residues. The germline CDR1 and CDR2 sequences are SGDLS and YYNGEE. After removal of 1 base from V and 7 bases from J, the junction contained 7 bases not matched to a gene. The CDR3 region is CASSVRDSKRGYTF. In DNA, the CDR3 is TGTGCCAGCAGCGTACGGGACAGCAAACGTGGCTACACCTTC.